These 10 T cell receptor beta chains were sequenced from one sample in a study of shared clonotypes between healthy human individuals. TCRdb's copy holds only in-frame clones and misses some; the assay was immunoSEQ multiplex PCR. Of about 2.3 million clones listed, 85% to 95% are singletons. Specimen: naive CD4+ T cells from PBMCs. Regarding subset: CD45RA+ positively selected. The source is a young man in good health. Some clones in this sample may be carry-over from other donors' samples.

With regard to this clone: This sample includes further DNA sequences coding for the same CDR3. The genes are TRBV29-1 and TRBJ2-3; no clear D. CDR3 length: 13 residues. Per germline, CDR1 SQVTM and CDR2 ANQGSEA. V lost 4 bases and J 4 bases, leaving 12 bases between the germline ends. The chain's CDR3 is CSVVPGPADTQYF. In DNA, the CDR3 is TGCAGCGTTGTGCCGGGCCCGGCAGATACGCAGTATTTT.

The CDR3 DNA sequence: TGCAGCGTTATTGGCGCCCAGCCCTACAATGAGCAGTTCTTC. Translation: CSVIGAQPYNEQFF. The chain combines TRBV29-1 with TRBJ2-1; unclear D gene. CDR3 length: 14 residues. In germline, CDR1 is SQVTM, CDR2 ANQGSEA. V lost 5 bases and J lost 2, with 13 bases in between.

Concerning this clone itself: One end of the junction fails to match germline, which may point to a read error. The chain carries TRBV27 and TRBJ2-1; TRBD2 agrees at 8 bases. This CDR3 is 14 amino acids long. From germline, CDR1 is MNHEY and CDR2 SMNVEV (reference sequence). The CDR3 loop is CASRGSASGPRGLF. In nucleotides, the CDR3 is TGTGCCAGCAGAGGCTCGGCTAGCGGGCCCCGGGGCCTCTTC.

The chain couples TRBV5-1 to TRBJ2-5, with 12 bases identical to TRBD1. With 3 bases clipped from V and 3 bases from J, the junction kept 3 bases outside the gene matches. Germline V gene data show CDR1 as SGHRS and CDR2 as YFSETQ. The CDR3 extends over 15 amino acids. CDR3 region: CASSWGTGGEETQYF. The CDR3 coding sequence is TGCGCCAGCAGCTGGGGGACAGGGGGCGAAGAGACCCAGTACTTC.

This sequence joins TRBV7-2 and TRBJ2-3; TRBD2 matches at 11 bases. Germline CDR1 is SGHTA and CDR2 is FQGNSA. CDR3 size: 17 residues. V dropped 4 bases and J dropped 6; count of bases not matched to a gene: 12. The DNA of the CDR3 is TGTGCCAGCAGCTACCCTTACCTAGCGGGAGGAGGTGATACGCAGTATTTT. This sequence encodes CASSYPYLAGGGDTQYF.

Written as DNA, the CDR3 is TGTGCCAGCAGTAATGAGGGTGTTGGGCCCCAGCATTTT. Its protein is CASSNEGVGPQHF. The chain carries TRBV11-2 and TRBJ1-5; the D is unclear. CDR3 length equals 13 residues. CDR1 is SGHAT, CDR2 FQNNGV, per germline. Trimming removed 6 bases from V and 9 bases from J, with 15 bases in between.

The V call is TRBV23-1, the J call TRBJ2-7; D perhaps matches TRBD2 (5 bases). TRBV23-1 qualifies as an ORF whose function is uncertain. The CDR3 runs to 16 residues. V shed 0 bases and J shed 3 bases, with 15 bases lying between them. The CDR3: CASSQSRGRPGYEQYF. In nucleotides, the CDR3 is TGCGCCAGCAGTCAATCCCGGGGTAGACCCGGCTACGAGCAGTACTTC.

This rearrangement joins TRBV7-9 to TRBJ1-3; D gene uncertain. Germline V gives CDR1 SEHNR, CDR2 FQNEAQ (reference sequence). This CDR3 spans 14 amino acids. Trimming removed 3 bases at V and 9 bases at J, with 15 bases between. DNA of the CDR3: TGTGCCAGCAGCTTGACACCCACGGAAAGCACCATATATTTT. As protein: CASSLTPTESTIYF.

The rearrangement uses TRBV27 and TRBJ1-5; TRBD1 matches at 7 bases. The CDR3 contains 15 residues. CDR1 MNHEY and CDR2 SMNVEV come from the germline V gene (reference sequence). Germline trimming cut 4 bases from V and 7 bases from J; bases unmatched to any gene: 10. The CDR3 spells CASSSVDRDYQPQHF. The CDR3 DNA sequence: TGTGCCAGCAGTTCTGTTGACAGGGATTACCAGCCCCAGCATTTT.

The chain employs TRBV7-9 and TRBJ1-4; D unclear. CDR3 size: 16 residues. Germline values: CDR1 SEHNR, CDR2 FQNEAQ (reference sequence). Trimming cost V 2 bases and J 5 bases, with 15 bases left between them. CDR3 sequence reads: CASSLLQPSPNEKLFF. As DNA, the CDR3 is TGTGCCAGCAGCTTACTCCAGCCTTCGCCCAATGAAAAACTGTTTTTT. The whole variable domain, filled in from reference TRBV7-9 and TRBJ1-4, reads DTGVSQNPRHKITKRGQNVTFRCDPISEHNRLYWYRQTLGQGPEFLTYFQNEAQLEKSRLLSDRFSAERPKGSFSTLEIQRTEQGDSAMYLCASSLLQPSPNEKLFFGSGTQLSVL.